Listed below are T cell receptor beta chains from one sample, sequenced in a study of T cells in Graves' hyperthyroidism and ophthalmopathy. TCRdb called the multiplex PCR reads again in MiXCR, with one record for every CDR3 protein. The profile covers roughly 720,000 distinct CDR3 sequences, with 15% to 20% appearing a single time and 15% to 17% taken by the ten largest. The sequenced sample consisted of blood. These receptors were taken from a man aged 45-65 years with Graves' hyperthyroidism. Each CDR3 is given with its conserved first and last residue. A D gene is named only where the DNA matches it firmly. Size tells how often a clone was seen (once, few, many) or the class of an expanded clone, and some rows leave it out.

j_call d_call clone_size v_call cdr3_aa cdr3_nt
TRBJ1-5 TRBD1 few TRBV30 CAWSAKQGAYQPQHF TGTGCCTGGAGTGCGAAACAGGGGGCCTATCAGCCCCAGCATTTT
TRBJ2-5 TRBD1 many TRBV2 CASEGRGPRGTQYF TGTGCCAGCGAGGGCAGGGGGCCGCGGGGGACCCAGTACTTC
TRBJ2-7 NA NA TRBV7-2 CASSLVGGPTDEQYF TGTGCCAGCAGCTTAGTTGGGGGCCCGACGGACGAGCAGTACTTC
TRBJ1-1 NA NA TRBV7-9 CASSLREGTSPAFF TGTGCCAGCAGCCTCCGGGAGGGAACCAGCCCCGCTTTCTTT
TRBJ1-1 NA NA TRBV11-2 CASSLDKVLNTEAFF TGTGCCAGCAGCTTAGATAAGGTGCTGAACACTGAAGCTTTCTTT
TRBJ2-5 NA many TRBV2 CASSESGLETKTQYF TGTGCCAGCAGTGAAAGCGGGCTAGAGACAAAGACCCAGTACTTC
TRBJ1-3 NA few TRBV9 CASSVAAPRGNTIYF TGTGCCAGCAGCGTAGCTGCTCCCCGAGGAAACACCATATATTTT
TRBJ2-1 TRBD2 few TRBV6-1 CASSGASGKNEQFF TGTGCCAGCAGTGGGGCTAGCGGGAAGAATGAGCAGTTCTTC
TRBJ2-7 NA many TRBV11-2 CASTSEGDSYEQYF TGTGCCAGCACCTCCGAAGGGGACTCCTACGAGCAGTACTTC
TRBJ2-3 NA many TRBV6-2/TRBV6-3 CASRRLNSARGTDTQYF TGTGCCAGCAGACGCCTCAACAGTGCCAGGGGCACAGATACGCAGTATTTT
TRBJ2-4 NA NA TRBV3-1 CASSEGLAKNIQYF TGCGCCAGCAGTGAGGGGCTAGCCAAAAACATTCAGTACTTC
TRBJ1-1 TRBD1 NA TRBV28 CASSSGGTKAFF TGTGCCAGCAGTTCAGGGGGGACTAAAGCTTTCTTT
TRBJ2-7 TRBD1 few TRBV20-1 CSAFTPDRGKNEQYF TGCAGTGCTTTCACCCCGGACAGGGGGAAAAACGAGCAGTACTTC
TRBJ2-3 NA many TRBV28 CASSFDRRSDTQYF TGTGCCAGCAGTTTCGACAGGAGGTCAGATACGCAGTATTTT
TRBJ1-3 NA NA TRBV14 CASSQDNLRGNTIYF TGTGCCAGCAGCCAAGACAATTTGAGGGGAAACACCATATATTTT
TRBJ2-1 NA NA TRBV7-8 CASSLSRLSSYNEQFF TGTGCCAGCAGCTTATCCAGGCTGAGCTCCTACAATGAGCAGTTCTTC
TRBJ2-3 NA NA TRBV5-8 CASSPTWGTDTQYF TGTGCCAGCAGCCCCACCTGGGGCACAGATACGCAGTATTTT
TRBJ2-1 NA many TRBV18 CASSPPSPGAYNEQFF TGTGCCAGCTCACCACCTAGCCCGGGGGCCTACAATGAGCAGTTCTTC
TRBJ2-5 NA few TRBV27 CASSLRASRETQYF TGTGCCAGCAGTTTAAGGGCTAGCCGCGAGACCCAGTACTTC
TRBJ2-3 TRBD2 many TRBV7-2 CASSPRVAGDPPVPSTDTQYF TGTGCCAGCAGCCCCCGGGTAGCGGGAGACCCACCAGTCCCTAGCACAGATACGCAGTATTTT
TRBJ1-1 TRBD1 few TRBV7-2 CASSHRGRYTEAFF TGTGCCAGCAGTCACAGGGGGAGATACACTGAAGCTTTCTTT
TRBJ1-1 NA many TRBV9 CASSVENTEAFF TGTGCCAGCAGTGTGGAAAACACTGAAGCTTTCTTT
TRBJ2-7 NA many TRBV2 CASSEHLSSYEQYF TGTGCCAGCAGTGAACATCTGAGCTCCTACGAGCAGTACTTC
TRBJ1-1 NA many TRBV10-3 CAISDAGVDTEAFF TGTGCCATCAGTGATGCAGGGGTGGACACTGAAGCTTTCTTT
TRBJ2-7 TRBD2 NA TRBV7-3 CASSQHGTSQFYEQYF TGTGCCAGCAGCCAACACGGGACTAGCCAATTCTACGAGCAGTACTTC
TRBJ2-7 NA many TRBV6-2/TRBV6-3 CASSYVERNYEQYF TGTGCCAGCAGTTACGTCGAGCGGAACTACGAGCAGTACTTC
TRBJ1-1 NA NA TRBV15 CATSRELGHTEAFF TGTGCCACCAGCAGAGAGTTAGGGCACACTGAAGCTTTCTTT
TRBJ2-7 TRBD1 many TRBV9 CASSDDRAGYEQYF TGTGCCAGCAGCGACGACAGGGCTGGATACGAGCAGTACTTC
TRBJ2-1 TRBD1 many TRBV20-1 CSASDHRGDEQFF TGCAGTGCTAGTGACCACAGGGGTGATGAGCAGTTCTTC
TRBJ1-5 NA many TRBV7-9 CASSLEGSNQPQHF TGTGCCAGCAGTTTGGAGGGGAGCAATCAGCCCCAGCATTTT
TRBJ1-1 NA few TRBV12-5 CASAPGFETEAFF TGTGCTAGTGCACCGGGATTCGAGACTGAAGCTTTCTTT
TRBJ2-3 NA many TRBV20-1 CSARWEEEDTQYF TGCAGCGCCCGCTGGGAAGAGGAAGATACGCAGTATTTT
TRBJ2-3 NA NA TRBV27 CASSFRQGRDTQYF TGTGCCAGCAGTTTTAGGCAGGGTAGAGATACGCAGTATTTT
TRBJ1-2 NA NA TRBV19 CASTGMGPGYTF TGTGCCAGTACCGGCATGGGACCTGGCTACACCTTC
TRBJ1-6 TRBD1 few TRBV20-1 CSAKDRADSPLHF TGCAGTGCCAAGGACAGGGCCGATTCACCCCTCCACTTT
TRBJ2-5 NA NA TRBV7-9 CASSTTTGASPGRETQYF TGTGCCAGCAGCACAACGACAGGCGCGTCCCCCGGTAGGGAGACCCAGTACTTC
TRBJ2-7 NA few TRBV29-1 CSVEQSRNGYYEQYF TGCAGCGTTGAACAAAGTCGGAACGGGTACTACGAGCAGTACTTC
TRBJ2-3 TRBD2 few TRBV7-3 CASSQGLAGDLDTQYF TGTGCCAGCAGCCAAGGACTAGCGGGAGATCTAGATACGCAGTATTTT
TRBJ2-1 TRBD2 NA TRBV6-1 CATVTSGSANEQFF TGTGCCACCGTGACTAGCGGGAGTGCAAATGAGCAGTTCTTC
TRBJ2-5 TRBD1 NA TRBV11-2 CASSTARGPTLETQYF TGTGCCAGCAGCACCGCCAGGGGGCCGACTCTGGAGACCCAGTACTTC
TRBJ2-7 TRBD2 many TRBV27 CASSPLTSGHEQYF TGTGCCAGCAGTCCCTTAACTAGCGGTCACGAGCAGTACTTC